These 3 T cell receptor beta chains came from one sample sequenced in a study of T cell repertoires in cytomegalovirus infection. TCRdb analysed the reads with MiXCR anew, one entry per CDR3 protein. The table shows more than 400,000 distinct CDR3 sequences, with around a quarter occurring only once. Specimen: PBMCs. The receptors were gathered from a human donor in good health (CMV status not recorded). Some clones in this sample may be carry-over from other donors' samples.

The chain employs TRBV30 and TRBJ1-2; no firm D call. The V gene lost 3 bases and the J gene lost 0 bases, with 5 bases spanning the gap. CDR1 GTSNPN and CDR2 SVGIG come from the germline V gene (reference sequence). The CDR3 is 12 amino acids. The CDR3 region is CAWSRSNYGYTF. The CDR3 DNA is TGTGCCTGGAGCCGATCTAACTATGGCTACACCTTC. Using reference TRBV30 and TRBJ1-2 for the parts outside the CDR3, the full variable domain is SQTIHQWPATLVQPVGSPLSLECTVEGTSNPNLYWYRQAAGRGLQLLFYSVGIGQISSEVPQNLSASRPQDRQFILSSKKLLLSDSGFYLCAWSRSNYGYTFGSGTRLTVV.

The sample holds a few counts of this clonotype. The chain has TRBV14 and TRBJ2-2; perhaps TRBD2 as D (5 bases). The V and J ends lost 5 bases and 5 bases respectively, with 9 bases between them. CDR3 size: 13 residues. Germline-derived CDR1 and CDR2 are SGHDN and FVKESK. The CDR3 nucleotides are TGTGCCAGCAGCGAGCAGCGGACCGGGGAGCTGTTTTTT. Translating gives CASSEQRTGELFF.

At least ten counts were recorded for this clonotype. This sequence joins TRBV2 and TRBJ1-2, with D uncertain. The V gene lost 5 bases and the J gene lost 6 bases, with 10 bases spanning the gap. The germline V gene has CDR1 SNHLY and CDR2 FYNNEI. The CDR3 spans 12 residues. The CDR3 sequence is CASSFDMDGYTF. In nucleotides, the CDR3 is TGTGCCAGCAGTTTCGACATGGATGGCTACACCTTC.